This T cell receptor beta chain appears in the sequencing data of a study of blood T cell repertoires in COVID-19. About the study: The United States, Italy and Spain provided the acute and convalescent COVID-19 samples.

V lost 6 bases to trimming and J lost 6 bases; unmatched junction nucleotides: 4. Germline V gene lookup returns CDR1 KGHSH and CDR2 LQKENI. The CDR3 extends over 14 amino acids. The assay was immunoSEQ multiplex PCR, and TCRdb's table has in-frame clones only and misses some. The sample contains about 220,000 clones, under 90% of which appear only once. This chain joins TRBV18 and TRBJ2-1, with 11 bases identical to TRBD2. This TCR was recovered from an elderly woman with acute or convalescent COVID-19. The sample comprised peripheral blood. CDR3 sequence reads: CASSTSGGPNEQFF. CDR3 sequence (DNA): TGTGCCAGCTCTACTAGCGGGGGCCCCAATGAGCAGTTCTTC.